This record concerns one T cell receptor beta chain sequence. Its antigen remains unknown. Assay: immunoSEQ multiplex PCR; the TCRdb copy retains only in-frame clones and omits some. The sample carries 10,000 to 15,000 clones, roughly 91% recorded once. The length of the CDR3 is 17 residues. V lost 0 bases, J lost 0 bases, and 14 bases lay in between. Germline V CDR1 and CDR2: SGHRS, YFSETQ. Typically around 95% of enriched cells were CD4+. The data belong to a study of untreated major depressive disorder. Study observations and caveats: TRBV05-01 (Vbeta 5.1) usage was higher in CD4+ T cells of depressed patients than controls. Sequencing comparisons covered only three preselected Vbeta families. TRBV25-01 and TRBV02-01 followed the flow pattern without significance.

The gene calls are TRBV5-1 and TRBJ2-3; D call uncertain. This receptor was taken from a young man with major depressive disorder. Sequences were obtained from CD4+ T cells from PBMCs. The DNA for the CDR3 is TGCGCCAGCAGCTTGGGAACAACACATTATAGCACAGATACGCAGTATTTT. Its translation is CASSLGTTHYSTDTQYF.